This T cell receptor (beta chain) was sequenced in a study of identical twins. Unique molecular identifiers were present on the cDNA, which also gained a universal primer site by template switching. TCRdb re-derived calls from the 5' RACE reads in MiXCR, one entry per CDR3 protein. The table records hundreds of thousands of distinct CDR3 sequences, 9% to 15% of them present only once. Overall study findings and caveats: Rather than following the same donors, the conclusions depended on cross-sectional statistical analysis. Beta clonotypes that were abundant in cord blood contained fewer insertions, a pattern absent from memory repertoires. Invariant cells of the MAIT and iNKT types might have partly distorted the zero-insertion analyses.

Deletions cut 0 bases from V and 2 bases from J, with 10 bases between. Germline V gives CDR1 SGHAT, CDR2 FQNNGV. The CDR3 has 15 amino acids. Note on this clonotype: Its antigen is not known.

The same sample was also used in a study of yellow fever vaccine responses in identical twins.

This TCR was sampled from a woman aged 18-29 years in good health. Sequenced material: CD8+ T cells sorted from blood. The chain recombines TRBV11-2 with TRBJ2-5; D is possibly TRBD1 (5 bases). The CDR3 DNA reads TGTGCCAGCAGCTTAGAAGGGGTCGTGCAAGAGACCCAGTACTTC. It translates to CASSLEGVVQETQYF.